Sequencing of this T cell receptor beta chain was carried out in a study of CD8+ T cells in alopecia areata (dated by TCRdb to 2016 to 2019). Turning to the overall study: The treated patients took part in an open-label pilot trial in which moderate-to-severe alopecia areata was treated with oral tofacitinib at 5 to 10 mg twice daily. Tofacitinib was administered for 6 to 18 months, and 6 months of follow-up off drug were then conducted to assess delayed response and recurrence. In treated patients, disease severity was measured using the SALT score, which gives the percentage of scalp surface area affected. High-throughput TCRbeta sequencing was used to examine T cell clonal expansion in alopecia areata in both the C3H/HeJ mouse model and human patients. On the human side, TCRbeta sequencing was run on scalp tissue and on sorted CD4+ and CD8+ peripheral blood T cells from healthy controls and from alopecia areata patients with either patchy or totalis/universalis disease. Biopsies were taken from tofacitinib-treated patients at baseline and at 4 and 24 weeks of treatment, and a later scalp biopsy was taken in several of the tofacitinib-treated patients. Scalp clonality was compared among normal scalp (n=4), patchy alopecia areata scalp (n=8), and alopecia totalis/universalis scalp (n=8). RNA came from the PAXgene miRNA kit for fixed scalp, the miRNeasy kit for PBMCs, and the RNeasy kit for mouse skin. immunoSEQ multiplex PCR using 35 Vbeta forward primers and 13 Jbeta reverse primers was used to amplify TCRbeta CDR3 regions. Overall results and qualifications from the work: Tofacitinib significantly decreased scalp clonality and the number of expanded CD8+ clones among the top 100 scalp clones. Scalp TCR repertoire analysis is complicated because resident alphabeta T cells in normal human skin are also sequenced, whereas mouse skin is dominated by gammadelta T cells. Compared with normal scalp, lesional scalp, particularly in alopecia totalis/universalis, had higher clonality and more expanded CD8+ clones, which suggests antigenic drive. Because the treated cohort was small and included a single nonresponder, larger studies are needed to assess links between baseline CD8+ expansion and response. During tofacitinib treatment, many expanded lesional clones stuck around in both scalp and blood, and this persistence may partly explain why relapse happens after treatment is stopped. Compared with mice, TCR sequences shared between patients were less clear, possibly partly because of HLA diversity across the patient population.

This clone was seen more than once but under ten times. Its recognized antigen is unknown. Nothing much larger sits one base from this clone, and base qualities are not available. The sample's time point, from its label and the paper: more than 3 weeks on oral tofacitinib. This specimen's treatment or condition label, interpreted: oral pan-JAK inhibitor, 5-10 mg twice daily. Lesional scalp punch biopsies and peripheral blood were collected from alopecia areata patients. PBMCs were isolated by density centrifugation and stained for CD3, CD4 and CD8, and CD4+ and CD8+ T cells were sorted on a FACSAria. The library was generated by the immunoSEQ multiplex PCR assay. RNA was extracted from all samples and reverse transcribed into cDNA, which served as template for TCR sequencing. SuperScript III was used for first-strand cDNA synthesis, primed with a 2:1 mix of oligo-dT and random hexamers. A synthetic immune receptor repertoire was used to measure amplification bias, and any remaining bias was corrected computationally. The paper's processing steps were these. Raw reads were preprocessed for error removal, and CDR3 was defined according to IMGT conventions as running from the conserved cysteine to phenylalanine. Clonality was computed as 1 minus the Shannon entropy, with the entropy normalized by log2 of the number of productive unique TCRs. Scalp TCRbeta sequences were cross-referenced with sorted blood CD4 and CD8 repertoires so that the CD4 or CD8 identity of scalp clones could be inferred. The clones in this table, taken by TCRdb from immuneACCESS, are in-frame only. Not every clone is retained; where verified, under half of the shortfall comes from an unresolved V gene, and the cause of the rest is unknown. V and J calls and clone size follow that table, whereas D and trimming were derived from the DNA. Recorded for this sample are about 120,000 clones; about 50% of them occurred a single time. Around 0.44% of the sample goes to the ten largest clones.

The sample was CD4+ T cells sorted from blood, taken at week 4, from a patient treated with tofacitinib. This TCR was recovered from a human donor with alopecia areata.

The CDR3: CASSQDREAGLDTQYF. Read as DNA, the sequence is TGCGCCAGCAGCCAAGATCGAGAGGCCGGTTTGGATACGCAGTATTTT. Recombination linked TRBV4-1 to TRBJ2-3; the D gene is not confidently resolved. CDR1 and CDR2 are read off the germline V gene as MGHRA and YSYEKL. The CDR3 goes from the cysteine to the phenylalanine over 16 residues. The DNA shown is the 48-base CDR3, in frame from base 1. Trimming costs V 0 bases and J 6 bases, and their ends lie 16 bases apart.